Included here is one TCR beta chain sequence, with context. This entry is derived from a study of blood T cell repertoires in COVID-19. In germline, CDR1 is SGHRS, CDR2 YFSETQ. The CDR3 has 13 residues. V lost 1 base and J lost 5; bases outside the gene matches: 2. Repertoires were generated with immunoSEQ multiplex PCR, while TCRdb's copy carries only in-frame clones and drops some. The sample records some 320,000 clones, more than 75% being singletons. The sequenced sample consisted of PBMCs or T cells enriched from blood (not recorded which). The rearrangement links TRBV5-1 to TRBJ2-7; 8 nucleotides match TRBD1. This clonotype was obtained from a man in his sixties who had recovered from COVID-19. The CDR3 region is CASSLTGGHEQYF. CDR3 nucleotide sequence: TGCGCCAGCAGCTTGACAGGGGGTCACGAGCAGTACTTC.